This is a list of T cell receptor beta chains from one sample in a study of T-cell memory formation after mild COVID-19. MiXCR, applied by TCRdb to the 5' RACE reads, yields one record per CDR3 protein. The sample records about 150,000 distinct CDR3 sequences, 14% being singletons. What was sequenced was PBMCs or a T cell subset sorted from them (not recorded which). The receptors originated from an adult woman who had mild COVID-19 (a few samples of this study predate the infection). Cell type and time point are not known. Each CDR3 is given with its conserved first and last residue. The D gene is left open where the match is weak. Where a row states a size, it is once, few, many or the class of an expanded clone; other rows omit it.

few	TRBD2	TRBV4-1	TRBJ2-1	TGCGCCAGCAGCCAAGTAGCGGGGGTCTCCTACAATGAGCAGTTCTTC	CASSQVAGVSYNEQFF
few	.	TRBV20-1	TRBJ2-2	TGCAGTGCTAGAGATAGGGAACAGGGAGAGACCGGGGAGCTGTTTTTT	CSARDREQGETGELFF
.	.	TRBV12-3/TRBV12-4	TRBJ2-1	TGTGCCAGCAGTAGTTGGGAGGTGGGTTACAATGAGCAGTTCTTC	CASSSWEVGYNEQFF
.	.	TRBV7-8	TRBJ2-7	TGTGCCAGCGGATCGCAGGCTACCGCATTTGAGCAGTACTTC	CASGSQATAFEQYF
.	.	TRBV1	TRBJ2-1	TGCGCCAGCAGCCAAGATGGGCAGGGCGAAATTAGCTACAATGAGCAGTTCTTC	CASSQDGQGEISYNEQFF
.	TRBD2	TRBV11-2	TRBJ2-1	TGTGCCAGCAGATTAACTAGCGGGAGCTACAATGAGCAGTTCTTC	CASRLTSGSYNEQFF
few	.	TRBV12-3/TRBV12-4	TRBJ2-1	TGTGCCAGCAGTTTAAATCGGCGGGATGAGCAGTTCTTC	CASSLNRRDEQFF
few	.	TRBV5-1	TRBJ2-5	TGCGCCAGCAGCCCGGACGCAGGGGTCGAGAGGACCCAGTACTTC	CASSPDAGVERTQYF
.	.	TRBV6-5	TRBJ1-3	TGTGCCAGCAGTTCGGACCGTTCCTCTGGAAACACCATATATTTT	CASSSDRSSGNTIYF
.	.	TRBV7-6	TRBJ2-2	TGTGCCAGCAGCCGTACTATCTACACCGGGGAGCTGTTTTTT	CASSRTIYTGELFF
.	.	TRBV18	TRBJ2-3	TGTGCCAGCTCACCGGTACAGGCCTACACAGATACGCAGTATTTT	CASSPVQAYTDTQYF
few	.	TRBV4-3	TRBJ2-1	TGCGCCAGCAGTTTTAAATCCGGCTCCTACAATGAGCAGTTCTTC	CASSFKSGSYNEQFF
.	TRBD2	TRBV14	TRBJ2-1	TGTGCCAGCAGCCGACCGGGACTAGCGGGATACAATGAGCAGTTCTTC	CASSRPGLAGYNEQFF
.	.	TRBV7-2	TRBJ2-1	TGTGCCAGCAGCTTGGGCCCCTATGTTCAAGACTACAATGAGCAGTTCTTC	CASSLGPYVQDYNEQFF
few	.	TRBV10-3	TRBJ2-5	TGTGCCATCAGCCAACTAGGGTCAGAGACCCAGTACTTC	CAISQLGSETQYF
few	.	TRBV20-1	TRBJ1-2	TGCAGTGCTAGAGGCGGGACCTATGGCTACACCTTC	CSARGGTYGYTF
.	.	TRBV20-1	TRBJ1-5	TGCAGTGCTAGATTACCCGGGTTGAAGGATCAGCCCCAGCATTTT	CSARLPGLKDQPQHF
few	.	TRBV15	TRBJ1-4	TGTGCCACCAGCACTGGACAGTTAAATGAAAAACTGTTTTTT	CATSTGQLNEKLFF
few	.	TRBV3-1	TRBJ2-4	TGTGCCAGCAGCCAGGGGGGGCGAACGGCCAAAAACATTCAGTACTTC	CASSQGGRTAKNIQYF
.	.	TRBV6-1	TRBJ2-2	TGTGCCAGCGCTTTGGCAGGGGGGACCGGGGAGCTGTTTTTT	CASALAGGTGELFF
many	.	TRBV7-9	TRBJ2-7	TGTGCCAGCAGCGAAGGGGACCCGGCCTACGAGCAGTACTTC	CASSEGDPAYEQYF
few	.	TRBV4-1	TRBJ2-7	TGCGCCAGCAGCCAAGGGGACGGGACACTCTACGAGCAGTACTTC	CASSQGDGTLYEQYF
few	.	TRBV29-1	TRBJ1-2	TGCAGCGTTGAAGAAGTAGATCGTGGGAACTATGGCTACACCTTC	CSVEEVDRGNYGYTF
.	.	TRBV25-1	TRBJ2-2	TGTGCCAGCAGTCCCGGGGATAACACCGGGGAGCTGTTTTTT	CASSPGDNTGELFF
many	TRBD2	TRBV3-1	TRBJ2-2	TGTGCCAGCGGTAGCGGGAGAAGGGCCGGGGAGCTGTTTTTT	CASGSGRRAGELFF
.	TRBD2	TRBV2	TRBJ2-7	TGTGCCAGCAGTGACGGACTAGTCTCCTACGAGCAGTACTTC	CASSDGLVSYEQYF
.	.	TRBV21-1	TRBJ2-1	TGTGCCAGCAGCAAACTAGATAGAGGGCAGTTCTTC	CASSKLDRGQFF
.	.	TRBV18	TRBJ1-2	TGTGCCAGCTCAACGGAGGGAGGAGGGGAGTATGGCTACACCTTC	CASSTEGGGEYGYTF
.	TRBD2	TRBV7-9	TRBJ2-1	TGTGCCAGCAGCTGGACTAGCGGTCACAATGAGCAGTTCTTC	CASSWTSGHNEQFF
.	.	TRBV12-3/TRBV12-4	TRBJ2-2	TGTGCCAGCACCGCCACCGCGAACACCGGGGAGCTGTTTTTT	CASTATANTGELFF
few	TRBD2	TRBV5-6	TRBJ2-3	TGTGCCAGCAGCTTGGAGCCGGGACTAGCGACAGATACGCAGTATTTT	CASSLEPGLATDTQYF
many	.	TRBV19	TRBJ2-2	TGTGCCAGTGGCCGCGGGACAGAGAACACCGGGGAGCTGTTTTTT	CASGRGTENTGELFF
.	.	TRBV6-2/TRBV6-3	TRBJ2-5	TGTGCCAGCAGTTACTCGGTAGAGACCCAGTACTTC	CASSYSVETQYF
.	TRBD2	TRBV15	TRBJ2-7	TGTGCCACCAGCAGGATCCCCGGGACTAGCCTCTACGAGCAGTACTTC	CATSRIPGTSLYEQYF
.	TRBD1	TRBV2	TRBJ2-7	TGTGCCACCACGGGACAGCCTCATTCCTACGAGCAGTACTTC	CATTGQPHSYEQYF
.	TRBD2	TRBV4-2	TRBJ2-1	TGTGCCAGCAGCCAAGGGACTAGCTTCCCTAGTGAGCAGTTCTTC	CASSQGTSFPSEQFF
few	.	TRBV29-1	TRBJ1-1	TGCAGCTCGGAGGGGGTTCTGATGACTGAAGCTTTCTTT	CSSEGVLMTEAFF
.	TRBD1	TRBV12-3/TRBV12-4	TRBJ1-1	TGTGCCAGCAGTTCGACAGGGGCCCTGAACACTGAAGCTTTCTTT	CASSSTGALNTEAFF
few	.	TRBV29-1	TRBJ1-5	TGCAGCGTTGGGGGAGGGGGTCAGCCCCAGCATTTT	CSVGGGGQPQHF
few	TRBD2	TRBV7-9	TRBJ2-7	TGTGCCAGCAGCTTCGGGACTAGCTCCTACGAGCAGTACTTC	CASSFGTSSYEQYF
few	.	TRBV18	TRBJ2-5	TGTGCCAGCTCCGGGGCGGCGCAAGAGACCCAGTACTTC	CASSGAAQETQYF
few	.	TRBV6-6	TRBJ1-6	TGTGCCAGCAGTTACTCGATAGTGGACAGCTCTAATTCACCCCTCCACTTT	CASSYSIVDSSNSPLHF
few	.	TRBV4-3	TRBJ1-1	TGCGCCAGCAGCCAAGATACCAGGGGAACTGAAGCTTTCTTT	CASSQDTRGTEAFF
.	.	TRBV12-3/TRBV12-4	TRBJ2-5	TGTGCCAGCAGTTTAAGACTCATGAGGGACCAAGAGACCCAGTACTTC	CASSLRLMRDQETQYF
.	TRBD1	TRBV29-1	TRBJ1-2	TGCAGCGTTGAAGATAGAAGGAGACAGGGAGCTAACTATGGCTACACCTTC	CSVEDRRRQGANYGYTF
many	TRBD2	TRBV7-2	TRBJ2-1	TGTGCCAGCAGCTTCGATCGGGGGGGGAAGCAGTTCTTC	CASSFDRGGKQFF
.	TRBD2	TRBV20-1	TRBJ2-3	TGCAGTGATGGACTAGCGGGGGCTAGCACAGATACGCAGTATTTT	CSDGLAGASTDTQYF
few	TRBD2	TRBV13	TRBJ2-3	TGTGCCAGCAGCCCCGAGCGGGGGGGCCGCAATACGCAGTATTTT	CASSPERGGRNTQYF
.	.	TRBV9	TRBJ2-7	TGTGCCAGCAGCCCCAGTAAAAGCCTTCGGGACCTCTCCTACGAGCAGTACTTC	CASSPSKSLRDLSYEQYF
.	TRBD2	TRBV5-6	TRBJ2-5	TGTGCCAGCAGCTCCCCAGGGCTAGCGGGGGAGGAGACCCAGTACTTC	CASSSPGLAGEETQYF
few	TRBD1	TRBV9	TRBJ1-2	TGTGCCAGCAGCGTAGGACAGGGGACCGGCTATGGCTACACCTTC	CASSVGQGTGYGYTF
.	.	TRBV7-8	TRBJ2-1	TGTGCCAGCAGCTTAGTCGGGCGGCTAGCCGCTAGCTCCTACAATGAGCAGTTCTTC	CASSLVGRLAASSYNEQFF
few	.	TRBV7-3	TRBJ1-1	TGTGCCAGCAGTTTATTAGGGGCGAACACTGAAGCTTTCTTT	CASSLLGANTEAFF
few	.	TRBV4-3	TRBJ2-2	TGCGCCAGCAGCCATTCTACGCATGAAAGAACCGGGGAGCTGTTTTTT	CASSHSTHERTGELFF
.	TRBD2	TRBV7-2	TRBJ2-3	TGTGCCAGCAGCTTACTTCCGGGGGGGCCAGATACGCAGTATTTT	CASSLLPGGPDTQYF
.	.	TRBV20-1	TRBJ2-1	TGCAGTGTCTATACGCCCGACTCCTACAATGAGCAGTTCTTC	CSVYTPDSYNEQFF
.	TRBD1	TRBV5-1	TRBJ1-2	TGCGCCAGCAGCCAAGCTACCGGACAGGGAAACTATGGCTACACCTTC	CASSQATGQGNYGYTF
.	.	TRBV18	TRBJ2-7	TGTGCCAGCTCACCAAAGGAGCGGGCCTACGAGCAGTACTTC	CASSPKERAYEQYF